A single sample gave rise to the 5 T cell receptor beta chains below, sequenced in a study of cytomegalovirus exposure and HLA in healthy donors. The data were produced by immunoSEQ multiplex PCR, yet TCRdb's version contains in-frame clones alone and is incomplete. The sample contains fewer than 400,000 clones, 70% to 90% of which appear only once. Sequenced sample: PBMCs. All receptors come from a man aged 25-40 years in good health and CMV-seronegative.

In this sample, this clone turned up once. The gene calls are TRBV4-1 and TRBJ2-6; 8 bases line up with TRBD1. Germline CDR1 MGHRA, CDR2 YSYEKL. The trim removed 8 bases at V and 0 bases at J, leaving 9 bases unmatched. The CDR3 sequence is 17 residues long. CDR3 nucleotides: TGCGCCAGCTCTAAGACAGGGGCTCGCTCTGGGGCCAACGTCCTGACTTTC. This codes for CASSKTGARSGANVLTF.

The rearrangement uses TRBV5-1 and TRBJ1-1, with D possibly TRBD1 on 5 matching bases. The V end was cut by 2 bases, the J end by 0 bases, with 14 bases between. The length of the CDR3 is 16 residues. Germline CDR1 and CDR2: SGHRS and YFSETQ. The CDR3 region has the DNA TGCGCCAGCAGCTTTGACAGTCTCTCCGTGAACACTGAAGCTTTCTTT. Its protein is CASSFDSLSVNTEAFF.

The chain employs TRBV28 and TRBJ2-7; D might be TRBD2 (6 bases). V lost 7 bases to trimming and J lost 0 bases, with 16 bases between them. This CDR3 region has 15 residues. CDR1 MDHEN and CDR2 SYDVKM come from the germline V gene. CDR3 DNA sequence: TGTGCCAGCACCCTAGGGGACGGGAGCTCCTACGAGCAGTACTTC. Amino acids: CASTLGDGSSYEQYF.

The gene calls are TRBV5-1 and TRBJ1-2; the D gene is possibly TRBD1 (6 bases). The V end lost 3 bases, the J end lost 1 base, and 10 bases lay between the germline ends. There are 14 residues in the CDR3. CDR1 and CDR2 from the germline V gene are SGHRS and YFSETQ. CDR3 nucleotide sequence: TGCGCCAGCAGCTCGGACAGATTTAACTATGGCTACACCTTC. Its protein product is CASSSDRFNYGYTF.

This rearrangement joins TRBV7-9 to TRBJ2-5; D is perhaps TRBD1 (6 bases). The germline CDR1 and CDR2 sequences are SEHNR and FQNEAQ (reference sequence). This CDR3 has 14 residues. V lost 5 bases to trimming and J lost 0 bases, with 10 bases between them. CDR3 nucleotides: TGTGCCAGCAGCCCAGGGACAAACCAAGAGACCCAGTACTTC. Translating it yields CASSPGTNQETQYF.